This TCR beta chain was identified in a study of CD8 T cells in ankylosing spondylitis. Study results and caveats: In synovial fluid and blood from reactive arthritis, some motif variants were previously reported. Reports say disease-linked clones showed up significantly more in matched ankylosing spondylitis synovial fluid. Ankylosing spondylitis blood appeared to be characterized by a TCR beta motif of 7 to 9 highly homologous variants.

The CDR3 runs to 13 residues. CDR1 and CDR2 (germline): LGHDT, YNNKEL (reference sequence). The V end was cut by 2 bases, the J end by 2 bases, with 7 bases between. Points on this clonotype: The antigen remains unidentified.

Construction of TCR beta libraries was performed using quantitative 5'-RACE with molecular barcodes. TCRdb processed the 5' RACE reads anew with MiXCR; each CDR3 protein has one entry. The data contain approximately 340,000 distinct CDR3 sequences, about 15% of them singletons. Sequencing input: blood, either unsorted or a sorted T cell fraction (not recorded which). This clonotype originated in a male donor with ankylosing spondylitis or in good health (not recorded which). J is TRBJ2-7 and V is TRBV3-1, with D hard to call. CDR3 protein: CASSQISPYEQYF. CDR3 DNA: TGTGCCAGCAGCCAAATCTCTCCCTACGAGCAGTACTTC.